These T cell receptor beta chains were read from a single sample in a study of Graves' ophthalmopathy and Graves' hyperthyroidism. TCRdb fed the multiplex PCR reads into MiXCR, producing one record per CDR3 protein. In the table there are a few hundred thousand distinct CDR3 sequences, roughly 15% of which are singletons. Sequencing was carried out using peripheral blood. The origin of the receptors is an adult man with Graves' ophthalmopathy. The CDR3 runs from the conserved cysteine through the conserved F or W. D genes are given only for firm matches. Some rows have no size entry. The others give once, few or many, or a class for an expanded clone.

v_gene	j_gene	abundance	d_gene	len	CDR3nt	CDR3aa
TRBV28	TRBJ2-4	many	-	15	TGTGCCACCACACGCAGGGGTCTAGCCAAAAACATTCAGTACTTC	CATTRRGLAKNIQYF
TRBV5-1	TRBJ1-2	-	-	15	TGCGCCAGCAGCTTCCGGGACCCCTCGGATTATGGCTACACCTTC	CASSFRDPSDYGYTF
TRBV6-5	TRBJ1-1	few	-	11	TGTGCCAGCAGTTACACAGACGAAGCTTTCTTT	CASSYTDEAFF
TRBV12-3/TRBV12-4	TRBJ1-1	-	TRBD1	15	TGTGCCAGCAGTTTATCTACAGGGGGAAACACTGAAGCTTTCTTT	CASSLSTGGNTEAFF
TRBV6-1	TRBJ2-7	many	-	13	TGTGCCAGCAGGATAGCGGTGTCCTACGAGCAGTACTTC	CASRIAVSYEQYF
TRBV18	TRBJ1-1	few	-	14	TGTGCCAGCTCACCAAGGGTAAGGGACACTGAAGCTTTCTTT	CASSPRVRDTEAFF
TRBV6-1	TRBJ1-5	many	TRBD1	14	TGTGCCAGCAGGGCCTCCACAGGGGTACAGCCCCAGCATTTT	CASRASTGVQPQHF
TRBV6-2/TRBV6-3	TRBJ1-5	many	TRBD1	14	TGTGCCAGCAGGACGACAGGGAGCAATCAGCCCCAGCATTTT	CASRTTGSNQPQHF
TRBV6-2/TRBV6-3	TRBJ1-5	many	TRBD1	13	TGTGCCAGCGCATTGGGACAGGGTGAACCCCAGCATTTT	CASALGQGEPQHF
TRBV6-1	TRBJ1-5	many	TRBD1	15	TGTGCCAGCATGAAACAGGGGGCTCGTCATCAGCCCCAGCATTTT	CASMKQGARHQPQHF
TRBV28	TRBJ2-3	-	-	14	TGTGCCAGCAGTCAACAACATACCGGCAATACGCAGTATTTT	CASSQQHTGNTQYF
TRBV20-1	TRBJ2-5	-	TRBD1	15	TGCAGTGCTAACGCGGGACAGGGGCACCAAGAGACCCAGTACTTC	CSANAGQGHQETQYF
TRBV20-1	TRBJ2-7	many	TRBD2	13	TGCAGTGCTAGCAGGGCGGGAGGAAACGAGCAGTACTTC	CSASRAGGNEQYF
TRBV29-1	TRBJ2-5	-	TRBD2	13	TGCAGCGTTGAGCGGGGGGCTCAAGAGACCCAGTACTTC	CSVERGAQETQYF
TRBV6-5	TRBJ1-2	many	TRBD1	15	TGTGCCAGCAGCCCTCAATCGACAGGGTCGAATGGCTACACCTTC	CASSPQSTGSNGYTF
TRBV7-2	TRBJ2-5	-	-	15	TGTGCCAGCAGCTACCAGGGGCGTGACGAAGAGACCCAGTACTTC	CASSYQGRDEETQYF
TRBV12-3/TRBV12-4	TRBJ1-5	many	-	16	TGTGCCAGCAGTCCCTCGTTTGGGGGTCGCAATCAGCCCCAGCATTTT	CASSPSFGGRNQPQHF
TRBV5-1	TRBJ2-2	many	-	16	TGCGTCAGCAGCTGGACCGGGACGGTGAACACCGGGGAGCTGTTTTTT	CVSSWTGTVNTGELFF
TRBV20-1	TRBJ1-1	many	TRBD1	15	TGCAGTGCTTATGGGACAGGGGGCGCAGACACTGAAGCTTTCTTT	CSAYGTGGADTEAFF
TRBV20-1	TRBJ1-1	many	-	12	TGCAGTGCTAGTTCAGGGAACACTGAAGCTTTCTTT	CSASSGNTEAFF
TRBV29-1	TRBJ1-1	many	-	12	TGCAGCGTCCTCCCGGGGAACACTGAAGCTTTCTTT	CSVLPGNTEAFF
TRBV4-1	TRBJ1-5	-	TRBD1	17	TGCGCCAGCAGCCAAGATGGACAGGGACTGAGCAATCAGCCCCAGCATTTT	CASSQDGQGLSNQPQHF
TRBV30	TRBJ1-2	many	-	15	TGTGCCTGGAGCGGTAGGGACACCCAAGCCATCGGCTACACCTTC	CAWSGRDTQAIGYTF
TRBV5-1	TRBJ2-6	many	TRBD1	16	TGCGCCAGCAGCCTACAGGGGTACTCTGGGGCCAACGTCCTGACTTTC	CASSLQGYSGANVLTF
TRBV20-1	TRBJ2-7	many	TRBD1	13	TGCAGTGCTGAGGACAGGGGGCTGGACGAGCAGTACTTC	CSAEDRGLDEQYF
TRBV12-3/TRBV12-4	TRBJ2-2	many	TRBD2	17	TGTGCCAGCAGTTTCCCTAGCGGGAATGCGAACACCGGGGAGCTGTTTTTT	CASSFPSGNANTGELFF
TRBV10-3	TRBJ2-7	many	-	12	TGTGCCATCAGCACGATAGGCTACGAGCAGTACTTC	CAISTIGYEQYF